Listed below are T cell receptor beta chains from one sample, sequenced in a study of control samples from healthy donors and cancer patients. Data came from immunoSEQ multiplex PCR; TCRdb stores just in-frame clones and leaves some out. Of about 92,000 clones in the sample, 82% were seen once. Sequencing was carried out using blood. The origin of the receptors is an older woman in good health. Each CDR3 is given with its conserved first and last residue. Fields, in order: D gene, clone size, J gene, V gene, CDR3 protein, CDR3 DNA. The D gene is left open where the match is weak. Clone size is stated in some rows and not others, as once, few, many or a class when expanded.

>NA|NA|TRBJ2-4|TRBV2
CASSGGFPQAKNIQYF
TGTGCCAGCAGTGGTGGATTTCCCCAAGCCAAAAACATTCAGTACTTC
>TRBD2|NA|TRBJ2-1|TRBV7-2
CASSPQLAGYNEQFF
TGTGCCAGCAGCCCTCAACTAGCGGGGTACAATGAGCAGTTCTTC
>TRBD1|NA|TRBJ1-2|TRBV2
CASRPDRDYGYTF
TGTGCCAGCAGACCCGACAGGGACTATGGCTACACCTTC
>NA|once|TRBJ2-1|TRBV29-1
CSVGWSSYNEQFF
TGCAGCGTTGGCTGGAGCTCCTACAATGAGCAGTTCTTC
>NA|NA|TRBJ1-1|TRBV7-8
CASSGARSTEAFF
TGTGCCAGCAGCGGGGCCCGATCGACTGAAGCTTTCTTT
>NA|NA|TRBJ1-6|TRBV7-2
CASSTDGGNSPLHF
TGTGCCAGCAGCACGGACGGAGGGAATTCACCCCTCCACTTT
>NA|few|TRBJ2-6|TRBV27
CASGRLGDPGANVLTF
TGTGCCAGCGGGCGTCTGGGGGATCCTGGGGCCAACGTCCTGACTTTC
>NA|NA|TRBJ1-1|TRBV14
CASSPLLGARTLNTEAFF
TGTGCCAGCAGCCCCCTTCTCGGGGCCCGGACCTTGAACACTGAAGCTTTCTTT
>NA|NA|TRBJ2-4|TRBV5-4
CASSLDSRVDIQYF
TGTGCCAGCAGTCTCGACAGCCGGGTAGACATTCAGTACTTC
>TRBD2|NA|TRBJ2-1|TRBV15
CATSREREGFTYNEQFF
TGTGCCACCAGCAGAGAGAGGGAGGGGTTTACCTACAATGAGCAGTTCTTC
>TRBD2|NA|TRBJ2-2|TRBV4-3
CASRGTTSGLNTGELFF
TGCGCCAGCAGGGGTACGACTAGCGGTTTGAACACCGGGGAGCTGTTTTTT
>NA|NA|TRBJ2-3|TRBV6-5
CASSLRGVRDTQYF
TGTGCCAGCTCGCTTAGAGGGGTCAGAGATACGCAGTATTTT
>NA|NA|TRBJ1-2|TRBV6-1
CASSDIQGNYGYTF
TGTGCCAGCAGTGATATACAGGGTAACTATGGCTACACCTTC
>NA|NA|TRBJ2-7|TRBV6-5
CASGRHEQYF
TGTGCCAGCGGCCGGCACGAGCAGTACTTC
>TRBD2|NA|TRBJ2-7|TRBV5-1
CASSLEVSAGVSSYEQYF
TGCGCCAGCAGCTTGGAGGTTTCAGCGGGGGTGAGCTCCTACGAGCAGTACTTC
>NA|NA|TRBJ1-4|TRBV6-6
CASSRPSAPSSEKLFF
TGTGCCAGCAGTCGACCGTCAGCTCCCTCTTCTGAAAAACTGTTTTTT
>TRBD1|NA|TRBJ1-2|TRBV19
CASGTGGSYGYTF
TGTGCCAGTGGGACAGGGGGCAGCTATGGCTACACCTTC
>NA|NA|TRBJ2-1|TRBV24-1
CATSGLQAGAFNNEQFF
TGTGCCACCAGTGGCCTGCAGGCAGGGGCCTTCAACAATGAGCAGTTCTTC
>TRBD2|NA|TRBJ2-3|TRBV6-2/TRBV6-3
CASSLSGGATDTQYF
TGTGCCAGCAGCCTGAGCGGGGGCGCCACAGATACGCAGTATTTT
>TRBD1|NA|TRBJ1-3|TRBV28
CASSPPGTGISGNTIYF
TGTGCCAGCAGCCCGCCCGGGACAGGGATCTCTGGAAACACCATATATTTT
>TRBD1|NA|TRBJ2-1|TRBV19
CASISRFGTGGSNEQFF
TGTGCCAGTATTTCGAGGTTTGGGACAGGGGGTTCCAATGAGCAGTTCTTC
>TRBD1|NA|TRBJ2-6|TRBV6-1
CASSAKLGTGQSGANVLTF
TGTGCCAGCAGTGCCAAACTCGGGACAGGGCAATCTGGGGCCAACGTCCTGACTTTC
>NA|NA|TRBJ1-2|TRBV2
CASSEGVLSYGYTF
TGTGCCAGCAGTGAGGGGGTGCTCTCCTATGGCTACACCTTC
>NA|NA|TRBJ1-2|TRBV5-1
CASSPSGPRDGYTF
TGCGCCAGCAGCCCGTCTGGGCCTCGGGATGGCTACACCTTC
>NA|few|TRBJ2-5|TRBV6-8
CASSYEGGGKTQYF
TGTGCCAGCAGTTACGAGGGGGGCGGGAAGACCCAGTACTTC
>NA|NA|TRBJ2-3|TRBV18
CASSPPGGTDTQYF
TGTGCCAGCTCACCACCAGGGGGCACAGATACGCAGTATTTT
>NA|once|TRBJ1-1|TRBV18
CASSPPGDTEAFF
TGTGCCAGCTCACCTCCGGGCGACACTGAAGCTTTCTTT
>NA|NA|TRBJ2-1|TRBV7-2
CASSPHGSYNEQFF
TGTGCCAGCAGCCCCCACGGATCGTACAATGAGCAGTTCTTC
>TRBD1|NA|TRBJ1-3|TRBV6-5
CASSKRTGSGNTIYF
TGTGCCAGCAGTAAAAGGACAGGTTCTGGAAACACCATATATTTT
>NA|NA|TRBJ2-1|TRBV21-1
CASSIRGLLYNEQFF
TGTGCCAGCAGCATCCGGGGCCTCCTATACAATGAGCAGTTCTTC
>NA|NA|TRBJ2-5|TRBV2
CASKTGETQYF
TGTGCCAGCAAAACAGGAGAGACCCAGTACTTC
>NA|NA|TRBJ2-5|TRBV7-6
CASSALTETQYF
TGTGCCAGCAGCGCCCTGACGGAGACCCAGTACTTC